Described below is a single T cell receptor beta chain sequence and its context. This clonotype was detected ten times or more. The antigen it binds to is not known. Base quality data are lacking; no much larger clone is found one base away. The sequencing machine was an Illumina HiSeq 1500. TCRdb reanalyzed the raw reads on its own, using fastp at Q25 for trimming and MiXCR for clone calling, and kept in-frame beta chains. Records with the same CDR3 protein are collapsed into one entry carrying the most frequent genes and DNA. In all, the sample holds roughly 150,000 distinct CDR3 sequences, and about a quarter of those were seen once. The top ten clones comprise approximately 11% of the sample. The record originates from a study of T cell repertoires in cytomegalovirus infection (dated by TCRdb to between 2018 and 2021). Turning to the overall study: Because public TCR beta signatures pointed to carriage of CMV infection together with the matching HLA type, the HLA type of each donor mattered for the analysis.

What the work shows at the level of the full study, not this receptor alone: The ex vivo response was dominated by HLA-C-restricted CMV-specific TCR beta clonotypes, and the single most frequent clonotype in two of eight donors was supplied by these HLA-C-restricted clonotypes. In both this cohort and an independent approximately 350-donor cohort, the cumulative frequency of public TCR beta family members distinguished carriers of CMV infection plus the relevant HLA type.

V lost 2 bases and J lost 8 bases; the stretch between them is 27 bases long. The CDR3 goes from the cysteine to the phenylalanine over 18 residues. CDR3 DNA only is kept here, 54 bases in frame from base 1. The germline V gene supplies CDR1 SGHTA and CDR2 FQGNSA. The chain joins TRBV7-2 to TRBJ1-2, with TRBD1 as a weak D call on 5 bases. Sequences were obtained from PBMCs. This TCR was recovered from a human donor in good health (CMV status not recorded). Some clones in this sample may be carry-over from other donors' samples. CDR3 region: CASSLFARMGGTSRGYTF. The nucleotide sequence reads TGTGCCAGCAGCTTATTCGCACGGATGGGGGGGACCAGCAGGGGCTACACCTTC.